This paragraph covers one TCR beta chain sequence. The authors deemed Graves' hyperthyroidism stable absent ophthalmopathy progression within 18 months. It was uncontrolled infection, other autoimmune disease, pregnancy or lactation that excluded patients. This sample was taken from a study of T cells in Graves' hyperthyroidism and ophthalmopathy. The V gene end was trimmed by 1 base and the J gene end by 2 bases; junction bases not matched to a gene: 5. Germline values: CDR1 DFQATT, CDR2 SNEGSKA (reference sequence). The CDR3 totals 16 residues. Amplified TCR beta CDR3 regions derived from RNA transcripts. First-round RT-PCR targeting the TCR CDR3 was performed with the HTBI primer set. TCRdb called the multiplex PCR reads again in MiXCR, with one record for every CDR3 protein. The table includes more than 75,000 distinct CDR3 sequences, around 50% detected once.

The sample consisted of blood. The chain has TRBV20-1 and TRBJ2-3; 11 bases line up with TRBD2. This sequence originates from a woman aged 40 to 55 with Graves' hyperthyroidism. CDR3 sequence: CSARGWTSGYTDTQYF. CDR3 bases: TGCAGTGCTAGAGGATGGACTAGCGGGTACACAGATACGCAGTATTTT.